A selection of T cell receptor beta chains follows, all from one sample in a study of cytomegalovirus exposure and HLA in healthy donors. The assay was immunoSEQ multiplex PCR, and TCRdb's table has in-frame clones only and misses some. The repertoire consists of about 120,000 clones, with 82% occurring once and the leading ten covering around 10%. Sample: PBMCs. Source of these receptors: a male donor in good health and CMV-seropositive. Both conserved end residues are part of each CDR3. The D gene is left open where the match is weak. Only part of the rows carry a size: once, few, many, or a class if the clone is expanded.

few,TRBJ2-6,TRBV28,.,TGTGCCAGCAGTTCCCCAGGACAAATTGGGGCCAACGTCCTGACTTTC,CASSSPGQIGANVLTF
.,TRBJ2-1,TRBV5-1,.,TGCGCCAGCAGCTTCGATAACGCGGGGTACAATGAGCAGTTCTTC,CASSFDNAGYNEQFF
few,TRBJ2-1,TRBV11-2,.,TGTGCCAGCAGCTTAGATCCTAATGCAGGGAGGGAGCAGTTCTTC,CASSLDPNAGREQFF
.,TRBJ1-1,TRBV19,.,TGTGCCAGTAGTAAGGCCTTTATTGGCCAGGGAGGGACTGAAGCTTTCTTT,CASSKAFIGQGGTEAFF
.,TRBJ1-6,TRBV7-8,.,TGTGCCAGCAGCTTAAGGAGTCGACAGACGAATTCACCCCTCCACTTT,CASSLRSRQTNSPLHF
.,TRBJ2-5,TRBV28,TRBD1,TGTGCCAGCAGTCACCCCGGGACAGATCAAGAGACCCAGTACTTC,CASSHPGTDQETQYF
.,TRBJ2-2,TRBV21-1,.,TGTGCCAGCAGCACTCCGGGACTAGCGGCGGGCACCGGGGAGCTGTTTTTT,CASSTPGLAAGTGELFF
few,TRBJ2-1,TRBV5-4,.,TGTGCCAGCAGCGGGGACACAGACAATGAGCAGTTCTTC,CASSGDTDNEQFF
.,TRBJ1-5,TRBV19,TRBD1,TGTGCCAGTAGCTCCGGTACCGACAGGGGAGGCAATCAGCCCCAGCATTTT,CASSSGTDRGGNQPQHF
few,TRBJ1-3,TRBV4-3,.,TGCGCCAGCAGCCAAGGAATTGGCCTCATAAACCGAAACACCATATATTTT,CASSQGIGLINRNTIYF
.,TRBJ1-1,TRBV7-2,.,TGTGCCAGCAGCTTAGCGAGAGAGAACACTGAAGCTTTCTTT,CASSLARENTEAFF
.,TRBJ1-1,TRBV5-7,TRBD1,TGTGCCAGCAGCTTCGGACAGGGATGGTTAGCTTTCTTT,CASSFGQGWLAFF
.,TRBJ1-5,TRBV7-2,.,TGTGCCAGCAGCCGAGAGGGAGGTCAGCCCCAGCATTTT,CASSREGGQPQHF
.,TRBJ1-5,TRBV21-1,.,TGTGCCAGCAGCATTGCTTTTCAGGATCAGCCCCAGCATTTT,CASSIAFQDQPQHF
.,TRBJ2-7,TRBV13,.,TGTGCCAGCAGCTTAATAGGGGTGGACGAGCAGTACTTC,CASSLIGVDEQYF
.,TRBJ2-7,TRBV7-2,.,TGTGCCAGCAGCTTAATGGGAGACGAGCAGTACTTC,CASSLMGDEQYF
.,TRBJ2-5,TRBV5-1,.,TGCGCCAGCAGCTCTTCTCTTTTCCAGTCCCGAGGAGAGACCCAGTACTTC,CASSSSLFQSRGETQYF
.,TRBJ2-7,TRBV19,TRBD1,TGTGCCAGTAGTTTCCGGGACAGGGTAAGCGAGCAGTACTTC,CASSFRDRVSEQYF
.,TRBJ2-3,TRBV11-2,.,TGTGCCAGCAGCTCCCTAGTCACAGATACGCAGTATTTT,CASSSLVTDTQYF
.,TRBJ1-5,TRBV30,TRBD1,TGTGCCTGGAGTGGTGACAGGGATCAGCCCCAGCATTTT,CAWSGDRDQPQHF
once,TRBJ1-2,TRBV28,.,TGTGCCAGCAGTTTAAGGGACATCGGTGGCTACACCTTC,CASSLRDIGGYTF
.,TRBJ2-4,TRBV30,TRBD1,TGTGCCTGGAATGAGGGGGCGAAAGACATTCAGTACTTC,CAWNEGAKDIQYF
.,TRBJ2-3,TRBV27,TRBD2,TGTGCCAGCAGTGCAAATCTAGCGGGCTGGGTAGATACGCAGTATTTT,CASSANLAGWVDTQYF
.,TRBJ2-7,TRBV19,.,TGTGCCAGTAGTGTGGAGGGCAACTCCTACGAGCAGTACTTC,CASSVEGNSYEQYF
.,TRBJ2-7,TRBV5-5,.,TGTGCCAGCAGCTTGGTGACAGAAGGTGACTACGAGCAGTACTTC,CASSLVTEGDYEQYF
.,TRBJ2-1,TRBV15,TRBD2,TGTGCCACCAGCAGAGCCCTAAGTGGGGGGGGTGAGCAGTTCTTC,CATSRALSGGGEQFF
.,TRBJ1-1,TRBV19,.,TGTGCCAGTAGTATTGGGGGGGTTCCGGCTGAAGCTTTCTTT,CASSIGGVPAEAFF
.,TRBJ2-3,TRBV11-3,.,TGTGCCAGCAGCGGACGGGGGGCTGGGGATACGCAGTATTTT,CASSGRGAGDTQYF